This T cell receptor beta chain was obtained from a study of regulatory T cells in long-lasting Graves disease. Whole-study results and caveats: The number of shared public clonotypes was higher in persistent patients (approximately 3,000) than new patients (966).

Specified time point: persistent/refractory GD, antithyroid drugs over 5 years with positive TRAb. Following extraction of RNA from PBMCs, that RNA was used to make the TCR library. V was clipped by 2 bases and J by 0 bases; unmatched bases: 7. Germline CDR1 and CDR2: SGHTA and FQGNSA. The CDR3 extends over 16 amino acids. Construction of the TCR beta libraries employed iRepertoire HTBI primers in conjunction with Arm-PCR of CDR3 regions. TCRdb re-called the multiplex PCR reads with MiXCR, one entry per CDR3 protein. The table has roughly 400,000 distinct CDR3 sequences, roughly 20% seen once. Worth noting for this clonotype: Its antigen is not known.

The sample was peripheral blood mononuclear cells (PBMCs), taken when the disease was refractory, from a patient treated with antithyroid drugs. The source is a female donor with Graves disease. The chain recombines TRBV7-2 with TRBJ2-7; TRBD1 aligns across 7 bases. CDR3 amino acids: CASSLPRDSISYEQYF. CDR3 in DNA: TGTGCCAGCAGCTTACCCAGGGACAGCATCTCCTACGAGCAGTACTTC. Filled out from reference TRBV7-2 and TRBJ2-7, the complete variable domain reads GAGVSQSPSNKVTEKGKDVELRCDPISGHTALYWYRQSLGQGLEFLIYFQGNSAPDKSGLPSDRFSAERTGGSVSTLTIQRTQQEDSAVYLCASSLPRDSISYEQYFGPGTRLTVT.